This entry lists 29 T cell receptor beta chains sequenced from one sample in a study of a mutant IDH1 vaccine in newly diagnosed glioma. Stated time point: week 47, end of study. Vaccinated patients received 300 ug of mutant IDH1 20-mer peptide per dose, with topical imiquimod. What these receptors recognize is not known. Sequencing used immunoSEQ multiplex PCR; TCRdb keeps in-frame clones, though not all of them. The profile covers approximately 80,000 clones, with 75% to 90% appearing a single time and 5.2% taken by the ten largest. The input for sequencing was PBMCs, taken from a glioma patient whose treatment included an IDH1 peptide vaccine. The receptors come from a man in his forties or fifties with glioma.

V and J are TRBV30 and TRBJ2-4; D unclear. V was cut by 4 bases and J by 3 bases, with 13 bases left in between. The CDR3 covers 14 residues. Germline V lookup: CDR1 GTSNPN, CDR2 SVGIG (reference sequence). The CDR3 nucleotides are TGTGCCTGGACATACAGCGAAATCAAAAACATTCAGTACTTC. This codes for CAWTYSEIKNIQYF. Looking up the rest from reference TRBV30 and TRBJ2-4 gives the full variable domain: SQTIHQWPATLVQPVGSPLSLECTVEGTSNPNLYWYRQAAGRGLQLLFYSVGIGQISSEVPQNLSASRPQDRQFILSSKKLLLSDSGFYLCAWTYSEIKNIQYFGAGTRLSVL.

The chain employs TRBV2 and TRBJ2-1, with D hard to call. Germline values: CDR1 SNHLY, CDR2 FYNNEI. Trimming left V 7 bases short and J 0 bases short, with 13 bases between. The length of the CDR3 is 15 residues. In DNA form, the CDR3 reads TGTGCCAGCAATCAAAACTATAGCTCCTACAATGAGCAGTTCTTC. This codes for CASNQNYSSYNEQFF.

The V gene is TRBV7-2, the J gene TRBJ1-2; 8 bases align to TRBD1. The germline gives CDR1 SGHTA, CDR2 FQGNSA. The CDR3 totals 14 residues. The V gene end was trimmed by 1 base and the J gene end by 6 bases; junction bases not matched to a gene: 4. CDR3 sequence (DNA): TGTGCCAGCAGCTTAGGAGCAGGGGGCAATGGCTACACCTTC. Its translation: CASSLGAGGNGYTF.

V gene TRBV2 combines with J gene TRBJ1-4; 8 bases align to TRBD1. Germline V lookup: CDR1 SNHLY, CDR2 FYNNEI. This CDR3 contains 18 residues. V lost 4 bases, J lost 5 bases, and 15 bases stayed unmatched. CDR3 protein: CASSVTRVGTGANEKLFF. The CDR3 nucleotides are TGTGCCAGCAGTGTAACGAGGGTGGGGACAGGTGCCAATGAAAAACTGTTTTTT.

This clone was detected only a few times. This rearrangement joins TRBV7-9 to TRBJ1-5; D is uncertain. Germline V gene lookup returns CDR1 SEHNR and CDR2 FQNEAQ (reference sequence). The germline V and J ends were trimmed by 4 bases and 4 bases, with 2 bases remaining between them. This CDR3 has 11 amino acids. CDR3 nucleotides: TGTGCCAGCAGCTATAATCAGCCCCAGCATTTT. This sequence encodes CASSYNQPQHF.

CDR3: CASSPGTGASPLHF. DNA of the CDR3: TGTGCCAGCAGTCCCGGGACAGGGGCTTCACCCCTCCACTTT. This chain links TRBV2 with TRBJ1-6; 10 bases align to TRBD1. V shed 5 bases, J shed 9 bases, and the junction held 4 bases outside the gene matches. This CDR3 is built from 14 residues. CDR1 and CDR2 (germline): SNHLY, FYNNEI.

V gene TRBV30 combines with J gene TRBJ2-1, with D maybe TRBD2 (6 bases). Trimming left V 5 bases short and J 3 bases short, with 14 bases between. This CDR3 contains 14 residues. Germline CDR1 is GTSNPN and CDR2 is SVGIG (reference sequence). CDR3 nucleotide sequence: TGTGCCTGGTGGGTAGGCGGGGACTACAATGAGCAGTTCTTC. This gives the protein CAWWVGGDYNEQFF.

This chain uses TRBV7-6 with TRBJ2-5; 14 nucleotides align to TRBD2. The CDR3 runs 16 residues. CDR1 and CDR2 (germline): SGHVS, FNYEAQ. The V segment lost 7 bases and the J segment 4 bases; nucleotides outside the gene matches: 8. The chain's CDR3 is CASTSGLAGVGETQYF. The DNA of the CDR3 is TGTGCCAGCACCTCGGGACTAGCGGGAGTAGGAGAGACCCAGTACTTC.

V gene TRBV6-6 combines with J gene TRBJ2-7; possibly TRBD1 or TRBD2 for D (6 bases each). V was trimmed by 6 bases and J by 7 bases, leaving 10 bases between them. CDR3 length: 11 amino acids. The V gene's germline CDR1 is MNHNY and CDR2 SVGAGI (reference sequence). CDR3 protein: CASSQGGEQYF. The CDR3 nucleotides are TGTGCCAGCAGCCAAGGGGGGGAGCAGTACTTC.

The rearrangement links TRBV29-1 to TRBJ2-5; perhaps TRBD2 as D (5 bases). Trimming shortened V by 3 bases and J by 5 bases, and 19 bases separated the two germline ends. Germline V gene sequence: CDR1 SQVTM, CDR2 ANQGSEA. The CDR3 is 15 residues long. This chain's CDR3 is CSVEDSVGVAETQYF. The CDR3 DNA reads TGCAGCGTTGAGGATAGCGTTGGGGTCGCCGAGACCCAGTACTTC.

V is TRBV6-5 and J is TRBJ1-2, with 10 bases lining up with TRBD1. CDR3 size: 14 residues. From germline, CDR1 is MNHEY and CDR2 SVGAGI. J gave up 5 bases and V 5 bases, and 5 bases lay outside the gene matches. CDR3 in DNA: TGTGCCAGCAGTGCCCTGGGACAGGGGTATGGCTACACCTTC. Protein sequence: CASSALGQGYGYTF.

The chain combines TRBV5-1 with TRBJ2-6; D might be TRBD2 (6 bases). CDR1 is SGHRS, CDR2 YFSETQ, per germline. V gave up 0 bases and J gave up 2 bases, with 9 bases separating them. The CDR3 is 16 amino acids. This chain's CDR3 is CASSLDTGAGANVLTF. The CDR3 region has the DNA TGCGCCAGCAGCTTGGATACGGGGGCTGGGGCCAACGTCCTGACTTTC.

The chain employs TRBV7-2 and TRBJ1-6; D gene unclear. This CDR3 spans 15 amino acids. Trimming shortened V by 3 bases and J by 7 bases, and 13 bases separated the two germline ends. Germline V gene lookup returns CDR1 SGHTA and CDR2 FQGNSA. The CDR3 coding sequence is TGTGCCAGCAGCTTCTTTCCGGGCAAGAATTCACCCCTCCACTTT. It translates to CASSFFPGKNSPLHF.

The rearrangement links TRBV10-3 to TRBJ2-7, with 10 bases fitting TRBD2. The germline gives CDR1 ENHRY, CDR2 SYGVKD. The CDR3 has 15 residues. Germline trimming cut 1 base from V and 5 bases from J; bases unmatched to any gene: 5. The CDR3 spells CAISELTSGNHEQYF. CDR3 in DNA: TGTGCCATCAGTGAGTTAACTAGCGGGAACCACGAGCAGTACTTC.

J is TRBJ1-4 and V is TRBV7-2; D unclear. From germline, CDR1 is SGHTA and CDR2 FQGNSA. The CDR3 length is 14 residues. The V end was cut by 2 bases, the J end by 8 bases, with 12 bases between. The CDR3: CASSLFSAGEKLFF. The CDR3 DNA sequence: TGTGCCAGCAGCTTATTCTCGGCAGGAGAAAAACTGTTTTTT.

The chain employs TRBV30 and TRBJ2-1, with TRBD1 identical over 10 bases. CDR1 is GTSNPN, CDR2 SVGIG, per germline (reference sequence). Trimming took 1 base from V and 8 from J; bases not matched to a gene: 8. This CDR3 contains 15 residues. CDR3 DNA: TGTGCCTGGAGTGCCAGGACAGGGGGTACAGATGAGCAGTTCTTC. Residues: CAWSARTGGTDEQFF. Complete variable domain (other parts from reference TRBV30 and TRBJ2-1): SQTIHQWPATLVQPVGSPLSLECTVEGTSNPNLYWYRQAAGRGLQLLFYSVGIGQISSEVPQNLSASRPQDRQFILSSKKLLLSDSGFYLCAWSARTGGTDEQFFGPGTRLTVL.

The chain couples TRBV7-9 to TRBJ2-2; the match to TRBD2 covers 8 bases. Germline V gives CDR1 SEHNR, CDR2 FQNEAQ (reference sequence). Trimming at V came to 8 bases and at J to 1 base, leaving 3 bases not matched to a gene. The CDR3 runs to 14 residues. The CDR3 coding sequence is TGTGCCAGCGTCACTAGCGGGAACACCGGGGAGCTGTTTTTT. Amino acids: CASVTSGNTGELFF.

This chain uses TRBV7-9 with TRBJ2-1; 14 bases fit TRBD2. V lost 0 bases to trimming and J lost 9 bases; unmatched junction nucleotides: 1. CDR3 length equals 15 residues. CDR1 and CDR2 (germline): SEHNR, FQNEAQ (reference sequence). The CDR3 spells CASSLATSGRAEQFF. The CDR3 DNA is TGTGCCAGCAGCTTAGCGACTAGCGGGAGGGCTGAGCAGTTCTTC. The full variable domain, completed using reference TRBV7-9 and TRBJ2-1, is DTGVSQNPRHKITKRGQNVTFRCDPISEHNRLYWYRQTLGQGPEFLTYFQNEAQLEKSRLLSDRFSAERPKGSFSTLEIQRTEQGDSAMYLCASSLATSGRAEQFFGPGTRLTVL.

The chain couples TRBV2 to TRBJ2-2; 8 nucleotides line up with TRBD1. Germline V lookup: CDR1 SNHLY, CDR2 FYNNEI. Trimming removed 8 bases from V and 4 bases from J; junction bases left unmatched: 3. This CDR3 is built from 13 residues. The CDR3 DNA sequence: TGTGCCAGCCGGGACAGGCTCACCGGGGAGCTGTTTTTT. As protein: CASRDRLTGELFF.

This clone came up a few times. The V gene is TRBV7-2, the J gene TRBJ1-2; 7 bases map to TRBD1. After removal of 1 base from V and 2 bases from J, the junction contained 4 bases not matched to a gene. Germline assignment: CDR1 SGHTA and CDR2 FQGNSA. The CDR3 has 15 amino acids. The CDR3 sequence: CASSLGQGPNYGYTF. CDR3 in DNA: TGTGCCAGCAGCTTAGGACAGGGCCCAAACTATGGCTACACCTTC.

This clone was seen only a few times. V usage is TRBV7-2 and J usage is TRBJ1-1; maybe TRBD1 (6 bases). The CDR3 is 13 amino acids. Germline-derived CDR1 and CDR2 are SGHTA and FQGNSA. The germline V and J ends were trimmed by 7 bases and 5 bases, with 14 bases remaining between them. The DNA of the CDR3 is TGTGCCAGCACTTTTCAGGGGCGGACTGAAGCTTTCTTT. This gives the protein CASTFQGRTEAFF.

This chain uses TRBV28 with TRBJ1-3; D is ambiguous. In germline, CDR1 is MDHEN, CDR2 SYDVKM. Trimming removed 1 base from V and 0 bases from J, with 4 bases in between. The CDR3 length is 14 residues. CDR3: CASSLLSSGNTIYF. In DNA, the CDR3 is TGTGCCAGCAGTTTATTAAGCTCTGGAAACACCATATATTTT.

The rearrangement links TRBV14 to TRBJ1-1; no definite D call. There are 15 residues in the CDR3. V lost 0 bases, J lost 5 bases, and 13 bases lay in between. Germline V gives CDR1 SGHDN, CDR2 FVKESK. The CDR3 nucleotides read TGTGCCAGCAGCCAAGAGACGGGATTGGGGACTGAAGCTTTCTTT. This codes for CASSQETGLGTEAFF.

The chain recombines TRBV4-2 with TRBJ2-7; D may be TRBD1 or TRBD2 (7 bases each). Per the germline V gene, CDR1 is LGHNA and CDR2 is YNFKEQ. Trimming pared 3 bases from V and 3 bases from J, leaving 15 bases between. There are 15 residues in the CDR3. The CDR3 reads CASSQEQGRVYEQYF. For the CDR3, the DNA is TGTGCCAGCAGCCAGGAACAGGGGAGGGTCTACGAGCAGTACTTC.

The CDR3 nucleotides read TGTGCCAGCAGTCCCCGGACAGATGGAGATCAGCCCCAGCATTTT. Amino acid sequence: CASSPRTDGDQPQHF. The genes are TRBV28 and TRBJ1-5; tentatively, D is TRBD1 (6 bases). In germline, CDR1 is MDHEN, CDR2 SYDVKM. The V end was cut by 5 bases, the J end by 5 bases, with 16 bases between. The CDR3 loop spans 15 amino acids.

The chain couples TRBV18 to TRBJ2-1; D is perhaps TRBD2 (6 bases). The CDR3 consists of 16 residues. Trimming stripped 2 bases from V and 5 bases from J, with 16 bases between. From germline, CDR1 is KGHSH and CDR2 LQKENI. The chain's CDR3 is CASSPITSRFDNEQFF. The CDR3 coding sequence is TGTGCCAGCTCACCAATCACTAGCAGATTCGACAATGAGCAGTTCTTC.

The CDR3 protein is CASSPKTSGPDGTQYF. DNA of the CDR3: TGTGCCAGCAGCCCCAAGACTAGCGGGCCCGACGGTACGCAGTATTTT. J is TRBJ2-3 and V is TRBV11-2, with 10 bases identical to TRBD2. CDR1 and CDR2 (germline): SGHAT, FQNNGV. This CDR3 has 16 amino acids. V lost 5 bases to trimming and J lost 8 bases; unmatched junction nucleotides: 13.

V usage is TRBV7-2 and J usage is TRBJ1-4; D unresolved. CDR1 SGHTA and CDR2 FQGNSA come from the germline V gene. V was trimmed by 6 bases and J by 0 bases, leaving 20 bases between them. This CDR3 contains 18 residues. CDR3 sequence: CASRPTPRPVATNEKLFF. CDR3 in DNA: TGTGCCAGCAGACCGACTCCTCGTCCAGTTGCAACTAATGAAAAACTGTTTTTT.

The CDR3: CASSPRRGAHGNTIYF. As DNA, the CDR3 is TGTGCCAGCAGCCCGCGACGGGGCGCCCATGGAAACACCATATATTTT. The chain employs TRBV9 and TRBJ1-3; TRBD1 might be the D (5 bases). CDR1 is SGDLS, CDR2 YYNGEE, per germline. The CDR3 sequence is 16 residues long. V was trimmed by 4 bases and J by 3 bases, leaving 17 bases between them.